The clone carrying this T cell receptor beta chain was detected ten times or more. Its specificity is not known. The data originate from a study of early T cells in non-severe SARS-CoV-2 infection. Overall study context: Sequencing targeted bulk RNA from unsorted whole blood, leaving chains unpaired.

The CDR3 totals 15 residues. The V and J ends lost 7 bases and 5 bases respectively, with 19 bases between them. CDR1 is SGHAT, CDR2 FQNNGV, per germline. Tagging with unique molecular identifiers was applied to individual cDNA molecules. MiXCR, applied by TCRdb to the 5' RACE reads, yields one record per CDR3 protein. The repertoire consists of some 30,000 distinct CDR3 sequences, with 4.5% to 7% occurring once and the leading ten covering 10% to 15%. Study-wide results and limits: Anti-spike CD8 responses were favored by VDJdb matching, which missed private and CD4 specificities.

This clonotype was sampled from an adult who was a healthcare worker with PCR-confirmed SARS-CoV-2 infection or an uninfected control (not recorded which). The chain recombines TRBV11-2 with TRBJ2-3, with D possibly being TRBD1 (5 bases). What was sequenced was whole blood. CDR3 sequence reads: CASTTTPGLGDTQYF. For the CDR3, the DNA is TGTGCCAGCACCACGACTCCAGGGTTGGGAGATACGCAGTATTTT.